This entry lists 25 T cell receptor beta chains sequenced from one sample in a study of blood T cell repertoires in COVID-19. TCRdb keeps only in-frame clones here, not all; method: immunoSEQ multiplex PCR. The sample lists roughly 280,000 clones, roughly 83% occurring once. The source material was peripheral blood. The receptors were gathered from a man in his fifties or sixties who had recovered from COVID-19.

This clone has more than one count but fewer than ten. Additional DNA sequences in this sample encode the identical CDR3. V and J are TRBV18 and TRBJ1-4, with D hard to call. Germline CDR1 KGHSH, CDR2 LQKENI. The CDR3 covers 12 residues. V was clipped by 6 bases and J by 8 bases, with 10 bases between them. CDR3 amino acids: CASSPEAEKLFF. The CDR3 DNA is TGTGCCAGCTCTCCAGAGGCCGAAAAACTGTTTTTT.

The chain employs TRBV7-9 and TRBJ1-1, with TRBD1 as a possible D gene (5 bases). Trimming left V 2 bases short and J 0 bases short, with 7 bases between. The CDR3 totals 14 residues. The germline CDR1 and CDR2 sequences are SEHNR and FQNEAQ (reference sequence). The CDR3 coding sequence is TGTGCCAGCAGCTTACAGGGTATGAACACTGAAGCTTTCTTT. It is translated as CASSLQGMNTEAFF.

In this sample, this clone turned up once. This CDR3 reads CASSLYNKNTEAFF. CDR3 sequence (DNA): TGCGCCAGCAGCTTGTATAACAAGAACACTGAAGCTTTCTTT. The V call is TRBV5-1, the J call TRBJ1-1; D is undetermined. The CDR3 is made up of 14 amino acids. Germline-derived CDR1 and CDR2 are SGHRS and YFSETQ. Trimming took 1 base from V and 1 from J, leaving 8 bases between them.

In DNA, the CDR3 is TGTGCCAGCAGCTGGGGCGGGAGGCACACAGATACGCAGTATTTT. Its translation is CASSWGGRHTDTQYF. This rearrangement joins TRBV7-2 to TRBJ2-3, with 8 bases matching TRBD2. The germline V gene has CDR1 SGHTA and CDR2 FQGNSA. The V and J ends lost 4 bases and 2 bases, in that order; junction bases with no gene match: 5. The CDR3 has 15 residues.

The rearrangement uses TRBV4-1 and TRBJ2-5; no definite D call. V was shortened by 1 base and J by 0 bases, with 21 bases between the two germline ends. The CDR3 is made up of 19 amino acids. CDR1 and CDR2 from the germline V gene are MGHRA and YSYEKL. CDR3 region: CASSQGMAALLANQETQYF. CDR3 coding DNA: TGCGCCAGCAGCCAAGGCATGGCGGCCCTTTTGGCGAACCAAGAGACCCAGTACTTC.

This clone was counted once. The chain carries TRBV28 and TRBJ2-3; the match to TRBD2 covers 9 bases. V trimming: 4 bases; J trimming: 0 bases; junction bases outside the gene matches: 5. The length of the CDR3 is 16 residues. Germline CDR1 MDHEN, CDR2 SYDVKM. CDR3 sequence (DNA): TGTGCCAGCAGTTCCGATCTAGCGGGAAGCACAGATACGCAGTATTTT. This codes for CASSSDLAGSTDTQYF. Full variable domain (missing parts from reference TRBV28 and TRBJ2-3): DVKVTQSSRYLVKRTGEKVFLECVQDMDHENMFWYRQDPGLGLRLIYFSYDVKMKEKGDIPEGYSVSREKKERFSLILESASTNQTSMYLCASSSDLAGSTDTQYFGPGTRLTVL.

This clone showed up just a few times. The chain employs TRBV7-9 and TRBJ2-1; 7 bases align to TRBD1. V lost 4 bases to trimming and J lost 12 bases; unmatched junction nucleotides: 12. Per germline, CDR1 SEHNR and CDR2 FQNEAQ (reference sequence). The CDR3 is 14 amino acids. CDR3 sequence reads: CASSSDRARLRQFF. The CDR3 DNA reads as TGTGCCAGCAGCTCAGACAGGGCCCGCCTTCGGCAGTTCTTC.

The chain uses TRBV18 and TRBJ2-2, with a weak D call TRBD2 (5 bases). Trimming cost V 4 bases and J 8 bases, with 14 bases left between them. The CDR3 contains 14 residues. The germline gives CDR1 KGHSH, CDR2 LQKENI. As DNA, the CDR3 is TGTGCCAGCTCACTCAAGTCGCCGGGAGGGGAGCTGTTTTTT. Translation gives CASSLKSPGGELFF.

V usage is TRBV27 and J usage is TRBJ1-1; 7 nucleotides agree with TRBD1. From germline, CDR1 is MNHEY and CDR2 SMNVEV (reference sequence). The junction had 4 bases not matched to a gene; V was cut back by 5 bases and J by 1 base. There are 14 residues in the CDR3. The chain's CDR3 is CASSRGQTNTEAFF. The DNA of the CDR3 is TGTGCCAGCAGTCGGGGACAGACGAACACTGAAGCTTTCTTT.

The rearrangement joins TRBV18 to TRBJ2-5, with D perhaps TRBD1 (6 bases). The V end lost 1 base, the J end lost 1 base, and 7 bases lay between the germline ends. CDR1 is KGHSH, CDR2 LQKENI, per germline. The CDR3 sequence is 14 residues long. CDR3: CASSPLGGQETQYF. In DNA, the CDR3 is TGTGCCAGCTCACCACTAGGGGGCCAAGAGACCCAGTACTTC.

V and J are TRBV5-1 and TRBJ2-1, with no clear D. This CDR3 is 15 amino acids long. Trimming took 4 bases from V and 6 from J, leaving 17 bases between them. Germline V lookup: CDR1 SGHRS, CDR2 YFSETQ. CDR3: CASSPGPTASNEQFF. The CDR3 nucleotides read TGCGCCAGCAGCCCGGGTCCGACGGCCAGCAATGAGCAGTTCTTC.

This chain joins TRBV5-6 and TRBJ2-1, with TRBD2 matching over 8 bases. Unmatched junction bases numbered 10, after V lost 6 bases and J lost 2 bases. The germline V gene encodes CDR1 SGHDT and CDR2 YYEEEE. This CDR3 comprises 16 residues. The CDR3 protein is CASIHRGGSAYNEQFF. The CDR3 DNA reads TGTGCCAGCATCCATCGGGGGGGAAGCGCCTACAATGAGCAGTTCTTC.

This sequence joins TRBV19 and TRBJ2-3, with 15 bases fitting TRBD2. CDR1 and CDR2 (germline): LNHDA, SQIVND (reference sequence). The trim removed 4 bases at V and 4 bases at J, leaving 6 bases unmatched. The CDR3 contains 17 residues. The CDR3 loop reads CASSTPGLAGGADTQYF. In nucleotides, the CDR3 is TGTGCCAGTAGTACCCCGGGACTAGCGGGAGGTGCAGATACGCAGTATTTT.

V gene TRBV11-2 combines with J gene TRBJ1-1; D might be TRBD1 (5 bases). The CDR3 runs to 14 residues. V was clipped by 8 bases and J by 1 base, with 14 bases between them. Germline CDR1 and CDR2: SGHAT and FQNNGV. The CDR3 region is CASGDRTGNTEAFF. The DNA of the CDR3 is TGTGCCAGCGGAGACAGAACCGGGAACACTGAAGCTTTCTTT.

The chain uses TRBV6-5 and TRBJ1-5; perhaps TRBD1 as D (6 bases). Germline CDR1 is MNHEY and CDR2 is SVGAGI. The CDR3 extends over 14 amino acids. The V end was cut by 6 bases, the J end by 4 bases, with 13 bases between. The CDR3 reads CASRHTGNNQPQHF. Here the CDR3 DNA reads TGTGCCAGCAGACATACAGGGAATAATCAGCCCCAGCATTTT.

The chain combines TRBV7-8 with TRBJ2-2; perhaps TRBD1 as D (5 bases). The CDR3 has 14 residues. The V end was cut by 5 bases, the J end by 1 base, with 8 bases between. Per germline, CDR1 SGHVS and CDR2 FQNEAQ. The CDR3 region is CASSQGQNTGELFF. The CDR3 nucleotides read TGTGCCAGCAGCCAAGGACAGAACACCGGGGAGCTGTTTTTT.

This chain uses TRBV6-1 with TRBJ2-1, with TRBD1 matching over 8 bases. The CDR3 contains 14 residues. J was trimmed by 9 bases and V by 2 bases; bases with no gene match: 6. The germline V gene has CDR1 MNHNS and CDR2 SASEGT. CDR3 coding DNA: TGTGCCAGCAGTGAATTCCAGGGGGCGGGTGAGCAGTTCTTC. It specifies CASSEFQGAGEQFF.

The J gene is TRBJ2-1, the V gene TRBV4-2; tentative D call: TRBD1 (6 bases). The CDR3 loop spans 15 amino acids. The V gene's germline CDR1 is LGHNA and CDR2 YNFKEQ. V lost 0 bases, J lost 2 bases, and 8 bases lay in between. The CDR3, as DNA: TGTGCCAGCAGCCAAGACAGGGGCCCCTACAATGAGCAGTTCTTC. It codes for CASSQDRGPYNEQFF.

The chain couples TRBV6-5 to TRBJ1-1; the D is unclear. The CDR3 consists of 13 residues. In germline, CDR1 is MNHEY, CDR2 SVGAGI. V lost 4 bases, J lost 6 bases, and 12 bases lay in between. DNA for the CDR3: TGTGCCAGCAGTTCCCCGGGTTTTTCTGAAGCTTTCTTT. Its translation is CASSSPGFSEAFF.

This chain connects TRBV7-9 to TRBJ1-6, with 8 bases aligning to TRBD1. The CDR3 is 15 residues long. The V segment lost 5 bases and the J segment 6 bases; nucleotides outside the gene matches: 6. Germline V gene sequence: CDR1 SEHNR, CDR2 FQNEAQ (reference sequence). CDR3 coding DNA: TGTGCCAGCAGCCCATTCGACAGGGGTAATTCACCCCTCCACTTT. This sequence encodes CASSPFDRGNSPLHF.

The chain recombines TRBV7-2 with TRBJ1-6; D ambiguous. Germline V gene data show CDR1 as SGHTA and CDR2 as FQGNSA. The CDR3 runs to 14 residues. Trimming pared 5 bases from V and 7 bases from J, leaving 12 bases between. The CDR3 region is CASSPYRSNSPLHF. CDR3 DNA sequence: TGTGCCAGCAGCCCCTACCGTTCAAATTCACCCCTCCACTTT.

In its sample, this clone was seen once. One junction end disagrees with the germline gene, perhaps due to a read error. The chain uses TRBV14 and TRBJ2-1, with D perhaps matching TRBD2 (6 bases). Germline V gene lookup returns CDR1 SGHDN and CDR2 FVKESK. The CDR3 is 15 amino acids. CDR3: CASSKDFGSGNEQFF. CDR3 coding DNA: TGTGCCAGCAGCAAAGACTTCGGTAGCGGCAATGAGCAGTTCTTC.

This clone was found a few times. The V call is TRBV19, the J call TRBJ1-5, with D maybe TRBD1 (6 bases). The CDR3 is 15 amino acids. Germline values: CDR1 LNHDA, CDR2 SQIVND (reference sequence). V dropped 6 bases and J dropped 0 bases, with 12 bases sitting between them. The chain's CDR3 is CASRKQGNSNQPQHF. The CDR3 region has the DNA TGTGCCAGTAGGAAACAGGGTAATAGCAATCAGCCCCAGCATTTT.

The J gene is TRBJ1-2, the V gene TRBV30; 10 nucleotides match TRBD1. This CDR3 has 14 residues. The junction had 6 bases not matched to a gene; V was cut back by 3 bases and J by 5 bases. Germline V gene lookup returns CDR1 GTSNPN and CDR2 SVGIG (reference sequence). The CDR3 loop is CAWRQTGGAYGYTF. The DNA for the CDR3 is TGTGCCTGGAGACAGACAGGGGGCGCATATGGCTACACCTTC.

The chain is built from TRBV19 and TRBJ1-1; maybe TRBD1 (6 bases). The length of the CDR3 is 15 residues. Per germline, CDR1 LNHDA and CDR2 SQIVND (reference sequence). The V end lost 9 bases, the J end lost 2 bases, and 19 bases lay between the germline ends. The CDR3, as DNA: TGTGCCAGCCGTAGGGGGACAAGGACAAACACTGAAGCTTTCTTT. As protein: CASRRGTRTNTEAFF.